These 29 T cell receptor beta chains share one sample of origin, sequenced in a study of Ad26.COV2.S vaccination and SARS-CoV-2 variants. TCRdb keeps only in-frame clones here, not all; method: immunoSEQ multiplex PCR. Altogether approximately 410,000 clones are present, about 90% being singletons, with the ten largest covering about 1.6%. The treatment: over 15 received Ad26.COV2.S at low or high dose, single or two shots; roughly five received placebo; per-sample allocation not given. Collection of samples fell on day 63 after the first vaccine or placebo injection. Sample: peripheral blood, taken in a trial of Ad26.COV2.S vaccine versus placebo. These receptors were taken from a person aged 18-65 years who received the Ad26.COV2.S COVID-19 vaccine or a placebo.

The rearrangement joins TRBV19 to TRBJ2-1; the D is unclear. The CDR3 is 12 residues long. CDR1 LNHDA and CDR2 SQIVND come from the germline V gene (reference sequence). V lost 3 bases and J lost 6, with 6 bases in between. The DNA for the CDR3 is TGTGCCAGTAGTATGGTCGGCAATGAGCAGTTCTTC. Translated, it gives CASSMVGNEQFF.

V and J are TRBV7-2 and TRBJ2-2, with 10 bases matching TRBD2. The V gene's germline CDR1 is SGHTA and CDR2 FQGNSA. V dropped 1 base and J dropped 1; count of bases not matched to a gene: 9. CDR3 length equals 19 residues. The CDR3, as DNA: TGTGCCAGCAGCTTAGTCCAAGGACTAGCGGTTAGGAACACCGGGGAGCTGTTTTTT. Its translation is CASSLVQGLAVRNTGELFF.

J is TRBJ2-7 and V is TRBV7-2; TRBD2 agrees at 8 bases. This CDR3 is built from 15 residues. CDR1 and CDR2 from the germline V gene are SGHTA and FQGNSA. Trimming removed 0 bases from V and 3 bases from J; junction bases left unmatched: 4. In nucleotides, the CDR3 is TGTGCCAGCAGCTTAGCACGGGGGGGCCGCTACGAGCAGTACTTC. Translated, it gives CASSLARGGRYEQYF.

The chain joins TRBV2 to TRBJ2-7; D is unclear. This CDR3 spans 12 amino acids. V was shortened by 9 bases and J by 2 bases, with 11 bases between the two germline ends. In germline, CDR1 is SNHLY, CDR2 FYNNEI. The CDR3 region is CASYQVAYEQYF. In DNA, the CDR3 is TGTGCCAGTTACCAAGTGGCCTACGAGCAGTACTTC.

This clone was found once. The chain combines TRBV2 with TRBJ2-1, with 7 bases that match TRBD2. The CDR3 sequence is 12 residues long. V gave up 6 bases and J gave up 14 bases; unmatched junction bases: 10. The V gene's germline CDR1 is SNHLY and CDR2 FYNNEI. CDR3 residues: CASRTGRVEKFF. The CDR3 nucleotides are TGTGCCAGCAGGACGGGGAGGGTGGAAAAGTTCTTC.

This chain links TRBV6-5 with TRBJ2-3; D ambiguous. The CDR3 length is 13 residues. CDR1 is MNHEY and CDR2 is SVGAGI in the germline V gene. The V gene lost 6 bases and the J gene lost 1 base, with 8 bases spanning the gap. The CDR3 region has the DNA TGTGCCAGCAGGTGGCCGGGCACAGATACGCAGTATTTT. Translation gives CASRWPGTDTQYF.

J is TRBJ1-5 and V is TRBV7-2; D remains unclear. Trimming left V 10 bases short and J 0 bases short, with 10 bases between. CDR3 length: 13 amino acids. The germline V gene has CDR1 SGHTA and CDR2 FQGNSA. The CDR3 bases are TGTGCCATTAAGACCGATAGCAATCAGCCCCAGCATTTT. Translating gives CAIKTDSNQPQHF.

The chain links TRBV7-2 to TRBJ1-4; perhaps TRBD1 as D (6 bases). Trimming shortened V by 6 bases and J by 0 bases, and 14 bases separated the two germline ends. Germline V CDR1 and CDR2: SGHTA, FQGNSA. CDR3 size: 16 residues. For the CDR3, the DNA is TGTGCCAGCAGGGACAGCCCAAGCGCAACTAATGAAAAACTGTTTTTT. It codes for CASRDSPSATNEKLFF.

This clone appeared once. The rearrangement uses TRBV7-8 and TRBJ1-6, with a weak D call TRBD1 (5 bases). The CDR3 has 14 amino acids. The germline V gene has CDR1 SGHVS and CDR2 FQNEAQ. V lost 1 base and J lost 12, with 13 bases in between. The CDR3 region has the DNA TGTGCCAGCAGCTTAGATGGCAGGGCGGTACCCCTCCACTTT. Protein: CASSLDGRAVPLHF.

This clone appeared once. The chain employs TRBV29-1 and TRBJ2-5; 10 bases are a match to TRBD1. This CDR3 has 17 residues. J lost 2 bases, V lost 0 bases, and 9 bases had no gene match. Looked up from germline, CDR1 is SQVTM and CDR2 is ANQGSEA. The CDR3 DNA sequence: TGCAGCGTTGAAGATTTGTTCGGGACAGGGGAACAAGAGACCCAGTACTTC. This translates into CSVEDLFGTGEQETQYF.

The rearrangement joins TRBV21-1 to TRBJ1-6; whether TRBD1, the table's D call, matches the DNA was not checked. TRBV21-1 constitutes a pseudogene. This CDR3 has 18 amino acids. The CDR3 reads CASSKPPTGSSYNSPLHF. CDR3 bases: TGTGCCAGCAGCAAACCTCCGACAGGGAGCTCCTATAATTCACCCCTCCACTTT.

This clone was observed once. V usage is TRBV27 and J usage is TRBJ1-1; 9 nucleotides line up with TRBD1. The CDR3 loop spans 14 amino acids. J gave up 4 bases and V 5 bases, and 5 bases lay outside the gene matches. Per the germline V gene, CDR1 is MNHEY and CDR2 is SMNVEV (reference sequence). The CDR3 is CASSAGQGGTEAFF. CDR3 in DNA: TGTGCCAGCAGTGCGGGACAGGGCGGCACTGAAGCTTTCTTT.

The chain links TRBV6-4 to TRBJ2-1; 10 bases map to TRBD2. The CDR3 runs to 14 residues. The germline V gene encodes CDR1 MRHNA and CDR2 SNTAGT. J lost 3 bases, V lost 6 bases, and 2 bases had no gene match. The CDR3 sequence is CASSRTSGYNEQFF. CDR3 bases: TGTGCCAGCAGCCGGACTAGCGGCTACAATGAGCAGTTCTTC.

The chain recombines TRBV7-9 with TRBJ2-5; either TRBD1 or TRBD2 may supply D (5 bases each). Germline V gene data show CDR1 as SEHNR and CDR2 as FQNEAQ (reference sequence). V lost 8 bases, J lost 3 bases, and 13 bases lay in between. This CDR3 is 13 amino acids long. The CDR3 here is CASGLTAEETQYF. CDR3 in DNA: TGTGCCAGCGGACTGACAGCGGAAGAGACCCAGTACTTC.

This clone was seen a single time. V is TRBV6-4 and J is TRBJ2-3; D is possibly TRBD2 (7 bases). Per the germline V gene, CDR1 is MRHNA and CDR2 is SNTAGT. CDR3 length: 16 amino acids. Between the trimmed V and J ends, which lost 4 bases and 1 base, there was a span of 15 bases. The CDR3 nucleotides read TGTGCCAGCAGTGTGAGGTCCGGGGGGCGCACAGATACGCAGTATTTT. Amino acids: CASSVRSGGRTDTQYF.

V usage is TRBV28 and J usage is TRBJ2-7; TRBD2 is a possible D gene (5 bases). Deletions cut 4 bases from V and 2 bases from J, with 15 bases between. The germline V gene encodes CDR1 MDHEN and CDR2 SYDVKM. The CDR3 runs to 15 residues. This chain's CDR3 is CASSSHGEPPYEQYF. The CDR3 DNA reads as TGTGCCAGCAGTTCCCACGGGGAGCCGCCCTACGAGCAGTACTTC.

This clone has only one observation. The V gene is TRBV6-4, the J gene TRBJ2-1, with 11 bases identical to TRBD2. The ends lost 6 bases at V and 4 bases at J; junction bases unmatched: 17. The CDR3 is 19 residues long. Germline V gene sequence: CDR1 MRHNA, CDR2 SNTAGT. Written as DNA, the CDR3 is TGTGCCAGCAGGGACCGCAACCCTGAGAGACTAGCGGGGTACAATGAGCAGTTCTTC. It is translated as CASRDRNPERLAGYNEQFF.

V usage is TRBV7-9 and J usage is TRBJ1-1; a weak D match, TRBD1 (5 bases). Between the trimmed V and J ends, which lost 1 base and 2 bases, there was a span of 8 bases. Germline V gene sequence: CDR1 SEHNR, CDR2 FQNEAQ (reference sequence). CDR3 length: 14 amino acids. The CDR3 region has the DNA TGTGCCAGCAGCTTAGGGGGGGAAAACACTGAAGCTTTCTTT. Translating gives CASSLGGENTEAFF.

This rearrangement joins TRBV4-3 to TRBJ1-2; no clear D. Trimming stripped 2 bases from V and 10 bases from J, with 14 bases between. Germline-derived CDR1 and CDR2 are LGHNA and YSLEER. This CDR3 spans 13 amino acids. As DNA, the CDR3 is TGCGCCAGCAGCCAATTTAGGTCCGGAGACTACACCTTC. This codes for CASSQFRSGDYTF.

This chain joins TRBV2 and TRBJ1-5; D unclear. The CDR3 is 13 residues long. The V gene lost 8 bases and the J gene lost 4 bases, with 12 bases spanning the gap. Germline assignment: CDR1 SNHLY and CDR2 FYNNEI. CDR3 loop: CASGDLRNQPQHF. The CDR3 DNA reads TGTGCCAGCGGAGACCTAAGAAATCAGCCCCAGCATTTT.

J is TRBJ2-3 and V is TRBV11-2, with 9 bases lining up with TRBD2. CDR3 length: 15 amino acids. In germline, CDR1 is SGHAT, CDR2 FQNNGV. With V trimmed by 5 bases and J by 1 base, 4 bases remained unmatched. CDR3 sequence reads: CASSTERGGTDTQYF. As DNA, the CDR3 is TGTGCCAGCAGCACGGAGCGGGGGGGCACAGATACGCAGTATTTT.

This chain connects TRBV24-1 to TRBJ2-3, with 7 nucleotides matching TRBD1. With V trimmed by 5 bases and J by 4 bases, 5 bases remained unmatched. CDR1 is KGHDR, CDR2 SFDVKD, per germline. The CDR3 consists of 14 residues. In DNA, the CDR3 is TGTGCCACCAGTGGACAGGGTACCCCAGATACGCAGTATTTT. This codes for CATSGQGTPDTQYF.

The rearrangement links TRBV13 to TRBJ2-7; tentative D call: TRBD2 (6 bases). Germline V gene lookup returns CDR1 PRHDT and CDR2 FYEKMQ (reference sequence). Trimming removed 5 bases from V and 3 bases from J, with 29 bases in between. This CDR3 comprises 19 residues. CDR3 coding DNA: TGTGCCAGCAGCACCACTTGGGCCAGCCGGGACGGGGGAAACTACGAGCAGTACTTC. Its translation: CASSTTWASRDGGNYEQYF.

This chain connects TRBV14 to TRBJ2-5; maybe TRBD2 (7 bases). The CDR3 length is 16 residues. V was cut by 4 bases and J by 2 bases, with 17 bases left in between. The germline V gene encodes CDR1 SGHDN and CDR2 FVKESK. In DNA, the CDR3 is TGTGCCAGCAGCCGAGACCGGGGGGCTCGGCAAGAGACCCAGTACTTC. Amino acids: CASSRDRGARQETQYF. Full variable domain (missing parts from reference TRBV14 and TRBJ2-5): EAGVTQFPSHSVIEKGQTVTLRCDPISGHDNLYWYRRVMGKEIKFLLHFVKESKQDESGMPNNRFLAERTGGTYSTLKVQPAELEDSGVYFCASSRDRGARQETQYFGPGTRLLVL.

The chain joins TRBV9 to TRBJ1-1, with D tentatively TRBD1 (5 bases). Germline V gene sequence: CDR1 SGDLS, CDR2 YYNGEE. Trimming shortened V by 0 bases and J by 0 bases, and 12 bases separated the two germline ends. The CDR3 length is 16 residues. CDR3 sequence: CASSVGEWGLNTEAFF. In nucleotides, the CDR3 is TGTGCCAGCAGCGTAGGCGAGTGGGGGTTGAACACTGAAGCTTTCTTT.

This chain connects TRBV27 to TRBJ1-2, with 7 bases identical to TRBD1. The CDR3 contains 13 residues. Germline V gene data show CDR1 as MNHEY and CDR2 as SMNVEV (reference sequence). Losses at the gene ends were 3 bases for V and 5 bases for J; bases not matched to a gene: 3. The CDR3 DNA follows: TGTGCCAGCAGTTTGACAGGGATTTATGGCTACACCTTC. Amino acids: CASSLTGIYGYTF.

This rearrangement joins TRBV28 to TRBJ1-5; D is uncertain. Germline assignment: CDR1 MDHEN and CDR2 SYDVKM. This CDR3 spans 11 amino acids. Trimming left V 3 bases short and J 7 bases short, with 4 bases between. CDR3 DNA sequence: TGTGCCAGCAGTTTGAAACAGCCCCAGCATTTT. Translated, it gives CASSLKQPQHF.

The chain recombines TRBV19 with TRBJ2-7; 7 nucleotides align to TRBD1. This CDR3 is 15 amino acids long. Germline V gene data show CDR1 as LNHDA and CDR2 as SQIVND (reference sequence). The V segment lost 3 bases and the J segment 3 bases; nucleotides outside the gene matches: 8. This CDR3 reads CASSMSRTGHYEQYF. CDR3 DNA: TGTGCCAGTAGTATGTCTAGGACAGGTCACTACGAGCAGTACTTC.

The chain carries TRBV3-1 (or the pseudogene TRBV3-2) and TRBJ1-4; 9 nucleotides line up with TRBD1. V gave up 1 base and J gave up 7 bases; unmatched junction bases: 4. Germline CDR1 LGHDT, CDR2 YNNKEL (reference sequence). The CDR3 extends over 15 amino acids. In DNA form, the CDR3 reads TGTGCCAGCAGCCAAGCCGGGACAGGGCGTGAAAAACTGTTTTTT. Translation gives CASSQAGTGREKLFF.